The 18 T cell receptor beta chains below come from one sample, sequenced in a study of T cells in Graves' hyperthyroidism and ophthalmopathy. Amplified regions were TCR beta CDR3 sequences from RNA transcripts. The TCR CDR3 first-round RT-PCR relied on the HTBI primer set. One entry per CDR3 protein, called by TCRdb with MiXCR from the multiplex PCR reads. The sample yields 300,000 to 400,000 distinct CDR3 sequences, roughly a fifth seen once. The sample was blood. The receptor source for this set is a woman in her forties or fifties with Graves' hyperthyroidism.

This clonotype was seen many times. The V gene is TRBV30, the J gene TRBJ2-1, with D tentatively TRBD1 (5 bases). The germline V and J ends were trimmed by 3 bases and 4 bases, with 16 bases remaining between them. The CDR3 has 15 amino acids. Germline-derived CDR1 and CDR2 are GTSNPN and SVGIG (reference sequence). The chain's CDR3 is CAWSPRAGLYNEQFF. CDR3 bases: TGTGCCTGGAGCCCCCGGGCAGGGCTATACAATGAGCAGTTCTTC. The full variable domain, its missing parts supplied by reference TRBV30 and TRBJ2-1, is SQTIHQWPATLVQPVGSPLSLECTVEGTSNPNLYWYRQAAGRGLQLLFYSVGIGQISSEVPQNLSASRPQDRQFILSSKKLLLSDSGFYLCAWSPRAGLYNEQFFGPGTRLTVL.

This clonotype was observed many times. The rearrangement links TRBV7-2 to TRBJ1-3; D gene uncertain. With 3 bases removed from V and 2 bases from J, the gap between germline ends came to 14 bases. Germline CDR1 and CDR2: SGHTA and FQGNSA. The CDR3 totals 16 residues. The CDR3 nucleotides are TGTGCCAGCAGCTTTGCCCATGAATCTGCTGGAAACACCATATATTTT. It yields the protein CASSFAHESAGNTIYF.

This clonotype was seen many times. The rearrangement links TRBV18 to TRBJ2-3; the D is unclear. The CDR3 sequence is 13 residues long. In germline, CDR1 is KGHSH, CDR2 LQKENI. The V and J ends lost 0 bases and 7 bases respectively, with 8 bases between them. DNA for the CDR3: TGTGCCAGCTCACCACCCGTTGATAATACGCAGTATTTT. The encoded protein is CASSPPVDNTQYF.

This clonotype showed up many times. This sequence joins TRBV11-2 and TRBJ2-7; the D is unclear. Germline CDR1 reads SGHAT; CDR2 reads FQNNGV. CDR3 length equals 11 residues. Trimming removed 5 bases from V and 7 bases from J, with 9 bases in between. The CDR3 reads CASSRSREQYF. The CDR3 DNA reads as TGTGCCAGCAGCCGATCGAGGGAGCAGTACTTC. Looking up the rest from reference TRBV11-2 and TRBJ2-7 gives the full variable domain: EAGVAQSPRYKIIEKRQSVAFWCNPISGHATLYWYQQILGQGPKLLIQFQNNGVVDDSQLPKDRFSAERLKGVDSTLKIQPAKLEDSAVYLCASSRSREQYFGPGTRLTVT.

At least ten counts were recorded for this clonotype. V and J are TRBV20-1 and TRBJ2-7; 8 nucleotides agree with TRBD1. J gave up 6 bases and V 0 bases, and 7 bases lay outside the gene matches. Germline CDR1 is DFQATT and CDR2 is SNEGSKA (reference sequence). The CDR3 has 14 residues. CDR3 in amino acids: CSARDGRGQREQYF. The DNA of the CDR3 is TGCAGTGCTAGAGATGGCAGGGGGCAACGCGAGCAGTACTTC.

This clonotype appeared many times. This chain links TRBV12-3 or TRBV12-4 with TRBJ2-1; 10 bases agree with TRBD2. CDR3 size: 16 residues. V shed 5 bases and J 1 base; nucleotides not matched to a gene: 5. In DNA, the CDR3 is TGTGCCAGCAGTACCTATAGCGGGAGGTCCTACAATGAGCAGTTCTTC. Translation: CASSTYSGRSYNEQFF.

This clonotype was recorded once. The V and J genes are TRBV5-6 and TRBJ2-2; D remains ambiguous. The CDR3 covers 14 residues. Trimming took off 3 bases at V and 6 bases at J, with 12 bases between the two ends. The germline V gene encodes CDR1 SGHDT and CDR2 YYEEEE. DNA of the CDR3: TGTGCCAGCAGCTATACATACGTTTCCGGGGAGCTGTTTTTT. Its protein product is CASSYTYVSGELFF.

This rearrangement joins TRBV7-3 to TRBJ2-1; D unresolved. This CDR3 region has 13 residues. Trimming stripped 5 bases from V and 13 bases from J, with 18 bases between. CDR1 SGHTA and CDR2 FQGTGA come from the germline V gene. In nucleotides, the CDR3 is TGTGCCAGCAGCGCCGAAATAGGTCTAAATCAGTTCTTC. Its translation is CASSAEIGLNQFF.

This clonotype was observed at least ten times. V is TRBV27 and J is TRBJ1-3, with TRBD1 matching 10 bases. V shed 5 bases and J 3 bases; nucleotides not matched to a gene: 4. Germline V lookup: CDR1 MNHEY, CDR2 SMNVEV (reference sequence). The CDR3 is made up of 15 amino acids. CDR3 bases: TGTGCCAGCAGTACCGACAGGGGGCTTGGAAACACCATATATTTT. Amino acids: CASSTDRGLGNTIYF.

This clonotype was observed a few times. The chain links TRBV28 to TRBJ1-2, with D tentatively TRBD1 (5 bases). CDR1 and CDR2 from the germline V gene are MDHEN and SYDVKM. V was clipped by 7 bases and J by 4 bases, with 7 bases between them. The CDR3 has 11 amino acids. The CDR3 sequence is CASTQGYGYTF. CDR3 coding DNA: TGTGCCAGCACCCAGGGCTATGGCTACACCTTC.

This clonotype was found a few times. The rearrangement uses TRBV30 and TRBJ1-1; possibly TRBD1 for D (5 bases). Looked up from germline, CDR1 is GTSNPN and CDR2 is SVGIG (reference sequence). The CDR3 totals 14 residues. Trimming shortened V by 2 bases and J by 0 bases, and 10 bases separated the two germline ends. CDR3 sequence: CAWSFGGLNTEAFF. In nucleotides, the CDR3 is TGTGCCTGGAGTTTCGGGGGTCTGAACACTGAAGCTTTCTTT.

This clonotype was recorded many times. CDR3: CASRPAPEGTEAFF. CDR3 sequence (DNA): TGCGCCAGCAGACCTGCGCCTGAGGGCACTGAAGCTTTCTTT. The chain is built from TRBV5-1 and TRBJ1-1; D gene uncertain. The CDR3 consists of 14 residues. The V gene's germline CDR1 is SGHRS and CDR2 YFSETQ. V was cut by 5 bases and J by 4 bases, with 15 bases left in between.

This chain joins TRBV10-3 and TRBJ2-5, with TRBD1 identical over 8 bases. The CDR3 is made up of 16 amino acids. V shed 5 bases and J 2 bases; nucleotides not matched to a gene: 10. The germline V gene has CDR1 ENHRY and CDR2 SYGVKD. The CDR3 bases are TGTGCCATCAGTAAAGACAGGACAGGGTTACAAGAGACCCAGTACTTC. It translates to CAISKDRTGLQETQYF.

This clonotype was detected many times. This rearrangement joins TRBV10-3 to TRBJ2-1, with 9 bases lining up with TRBD2. Germline V gene sequence: CDR1 ENHRY, CDR2 SYGVKD. This CDR3 spans 13 amino acids. V lost 10 bases to trimming and J lost 10 bases; unmatched junction nucleotides: 11. CDR3 protein: CATAGLAHFEQFF. In nucleotides, the CDR3 is TGTGCCACCGCAGGACTAGCGCACTTCGAGCAGTTCTTC.

This chain connects TRBV20-1 to TRBJ2-7; tentatively, D is TRBD2 (7 bases). The germline CDR1 and CDR2 sequences are DFQATT and SNEGSKA (reference sequence). This CDR3 region has 14 residues. V was clipped by 6 bases and J by 4 bases, with 19 bases between them. CDR3 residues: CSARGASGAYEQYF. CDR3 nucleotide sequence: TGCAGTGCCCGGGGGGCGAGCGGGGCGTACGAGCAGTACTTC.

This clonotype was picked up many times. This rearrangement joins TRBV20-1 to TRBJ1-5; possible D gene TRBD1, 6 bases. This CDR3 spans 13 amino acids. Looked up from germline, CDR1 is DFQATT and CDR2 is SNEGSKA (reference sequence). V was clipped by 5 bases and J by 4 bases, with 12 bases between them. CDR3 sequence (DNA): TGCAGTGCTCAGGGGACACTTAATCAGCCCCAGCATTTT. This gives the protein CSAQGTLNQPQHF.

This clonotype was counted many times. V is TRBV4-2 and J is TRBJ1-1, with D possibly matching TRBD1 (6 bases). The V and J ends lost 0 bases and 4 bases respectively, with 15 bases between them. The germline gives CDR1 LGHNA, CDR2 YNFKEQ. There are 16 residues in the CDR3. The CDR3, as DNA: TGTGCCAGCAGCCAAGATGTGGCAGGGGCTGGCACTGAAGCTTTCTTT. Its protein product is CASSQDVAGAGTEAFF.

The chain combines TRBV19 with TRBJ1-1; a weak D match, TRBD1 (5 bases). The CDR3 runs to 14 residues. The V end was cut by 1 base, the J end by 2 bases, with 8 bases between. Per the germline V gene, CDR1 is LNHDA and CDR2 is SQIVND (reference sequence). CDR3 residues: CASSIGQTNTEAFF. The CDR3 nucleotides are TGTGCCAGTAGTATAGGACAGACAAACACTGAAGCTTTCTTT.